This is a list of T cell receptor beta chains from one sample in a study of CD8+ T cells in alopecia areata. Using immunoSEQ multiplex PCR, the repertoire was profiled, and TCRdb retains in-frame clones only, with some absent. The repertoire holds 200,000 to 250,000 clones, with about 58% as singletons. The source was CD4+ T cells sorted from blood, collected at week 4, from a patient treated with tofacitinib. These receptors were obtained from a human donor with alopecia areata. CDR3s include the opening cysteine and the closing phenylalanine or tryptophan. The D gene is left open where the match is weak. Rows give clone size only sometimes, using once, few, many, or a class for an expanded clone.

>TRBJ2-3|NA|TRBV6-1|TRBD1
TGTGCCACTCTGGAACAGGGGGCTAGAGATACGCAGTATTTT
CATLEQGARDTQYF
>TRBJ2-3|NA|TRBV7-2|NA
TGTGCCAGCAGCCCGCTACGGGGAGGCACAGATACGCAGTATTTT
CASSPLRGGTDTQYF
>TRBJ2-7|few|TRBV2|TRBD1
TGTGCCAGCAGTCCGGCCGGACAGGGGGAAGAGCAGTACTTC
CASSPAGQGEEQYF
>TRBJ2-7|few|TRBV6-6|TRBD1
TGTGCCAGCAGTTCATCGGACAGGTCCGAGCAGTACTTC
CASSSSDRSEQYF
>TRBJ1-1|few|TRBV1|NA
TGCACCAGCATGGGACAGGGCTACCCTGGGGCTTTCTTT
CTSMGQGYPGAFF
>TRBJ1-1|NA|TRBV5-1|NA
TGCGCCAGCAGCTTGGCAGGGGCCGTTGAAGCTTTCTTT
CASSLAGAVEAFF
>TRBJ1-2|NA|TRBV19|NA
TGTGCCAGTAGTATAGGCACGGAGGGGAACTATGGCTACACCTTC
CASSIGTEGNYGYTF
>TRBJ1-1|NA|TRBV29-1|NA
TGCAGCGTCGGAGAAACCGGGGCAAGAAACACTGAAGCTTTCTTT
CSVGETGARNTEAFF
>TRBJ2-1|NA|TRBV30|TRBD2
TGTGCCTGGAGTGAGGCGGGACTAGCGCGGACCTACAATGAGCAGTTCTTC
CAWSEAGLARTYNEQFF
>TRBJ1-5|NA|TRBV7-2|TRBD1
TGTGCCAGCAGCTCACAGGGGCCGTGGCAGCCCCAGCATTTT
CASSSQGPWQPQHF
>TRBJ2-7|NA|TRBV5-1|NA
TGCGCCAGCAGCAGACAGATTACCTACGAGCAGTACTTC
CASSRQITYEQYF
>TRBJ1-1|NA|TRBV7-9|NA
TGTGCCAGCAGCTTGATGAACACTGAAGCTTTCTTT
CASSLMNTEAFF
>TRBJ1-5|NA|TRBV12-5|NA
TGTGCTAGTGGTTTCGGTGGGGGAGGCAATCAGCCCCAGCATTTT
CASGFGGGGNQPQHF
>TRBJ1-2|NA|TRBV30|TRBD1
TGTGCCTGGAGTAATCCTATTGACAGGGGCAACTATGGCTACACCTTC
CAWSNPIDRGNYGYTF
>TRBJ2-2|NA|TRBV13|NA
TGTGCCAGCAGTGGGGGAAACACCGGGGAGCTGTTTTTT
CASSGGNTGELFF
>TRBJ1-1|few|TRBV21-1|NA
TGTGCCAGCAGCCCCCGCCCAGTGAACACTGAAGCTTTCTTT
CASSPRPVNTEAFF
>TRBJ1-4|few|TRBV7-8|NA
TGTGCCAGCAGCTTAAATTTTGAAAAACTGTTTTTT
CASSLNFEKLFF
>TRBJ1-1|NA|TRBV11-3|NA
TGTGCCAGCAGCACTTGGGACCTCACGGGGAACACTGAAGCTTTCTTT
CASSTWDLTGNTEAFF
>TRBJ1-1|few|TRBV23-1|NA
TGCGCCAGCAGTTCACGAGTACTGACAGCGAATCTTTTTATGAACACTGAAGCTTTCTTT
CASSSRVLTANLFMNTEAFF
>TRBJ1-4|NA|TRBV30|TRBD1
TGTGCCTGGAGTGGAAACGGACAGGGTGTGTTT
CAWSGNGQGVF
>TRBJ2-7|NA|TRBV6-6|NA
TGTGCCAGCAGTCCCGCCGGACAGTGGGGGATATACGAGCAGTACTTC
CASSPAGQWGIYEQYF
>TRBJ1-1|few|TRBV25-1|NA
TGTGCCAGCAGTGAACCCGGGGCTGCCGCTGAAGCTTTCTTT
CASSEPGAAAEAFF
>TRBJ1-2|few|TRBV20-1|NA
TGCAGTGCAGGGGATGGCTACACCTTC
CSAGDGYTF
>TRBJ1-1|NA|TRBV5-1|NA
TGCGCCAGCAGCAGAAGGGCAGGGTCGGGGTTGAACACTGAAGCTTTCTTT
CASSRRAGSGLNTEAFF
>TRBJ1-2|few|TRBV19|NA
TGTGCCAGTAGCCCGGGCGTCAGGGTGTCCGGCTACACCTTC
CASSPGVRVSGYTF
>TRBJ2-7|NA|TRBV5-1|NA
TGCGCCAGCAGCTTGGAGTCTAGGGGCAGGGGCGTATACGAGCAGTACTTC
CASSLESRGRGVYEQYF
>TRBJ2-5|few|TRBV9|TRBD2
TGTGCCAGCAGCGTAACATCTCGGGGGGTTGGAGAGACCCAGTACTTC
CASSVTSRGVGETQYF
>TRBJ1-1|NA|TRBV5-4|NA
TGTGCCAGCAGCTTTAAATGGGAAAACACTGAAGCTTTCTTT
CASSFKWENTEAFF
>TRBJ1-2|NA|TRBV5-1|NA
TGCGCCAGCAGCTTGGCGGACAGCTATGGCTACACCTTC
CASSLADSYGYTF
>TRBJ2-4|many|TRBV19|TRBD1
TGTGCCAGTAGTGAGACCGGGACAGGGACCAAAAACATTCAGTACTTC
CASSETGTGTKNIQYF
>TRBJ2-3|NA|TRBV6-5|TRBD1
TGTGCCAGCAGTCCCGGGACAGGGAGCGCAGATACGCAGTATTTT
CASSPGTGSADTQYF
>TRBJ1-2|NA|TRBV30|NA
TGTGCCTGGACGGGTCAGCTGACATATGGCTACACCTTC
CAWTGQLTYGYTF
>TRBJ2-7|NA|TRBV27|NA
TGTGCCAGCAGTCCCTCCGCGTGGGGACGAACCTACGAGCAGTACTTC
CASSPSAWGRTYEQYF
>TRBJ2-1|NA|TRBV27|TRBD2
TGTGCCAGCAGAAGGGGACTAGCGGGGGGGGACAATGAGCAGTTCTTC
CASRRGLAGGDNEQFF
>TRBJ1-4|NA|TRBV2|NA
TGTGCCAGCAGAGGGACAAGTGAAAAACTGTTTTTT
CASRGTSEKLFF
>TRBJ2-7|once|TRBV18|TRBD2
TGTGCCAGCTCACCATCGGGGGGCTACGAGCAGTACTTC
CASSPSGGYEQYF
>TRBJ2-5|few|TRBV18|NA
TGTGCCAGCTCACGAGGTCAAGAGACCCAGTACTTC
CASSRGQETQYF
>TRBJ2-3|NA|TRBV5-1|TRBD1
TGCGCCAGCAGCCAAGGACAGGACACAGATACGCAGTATTTT
CASSQGQDTDTQYF
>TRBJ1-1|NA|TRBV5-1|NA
TGCGCCAGCAGCGATGCATGGGACACTGAAGCTTTCTTT
CASSDAWDTEAFF
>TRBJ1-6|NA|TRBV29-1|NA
TGCAGCGTTTATTTAAGCAGCGGGGCAAATTCACCCCTCCACTTT
CSVYLSSGANSPLHF
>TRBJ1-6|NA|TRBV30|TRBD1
TGTGCCTGGAACCGAAGGGGGCGGTCTAATTCACCCCTCCACTTT
CAWNRRGRSNSPLHF
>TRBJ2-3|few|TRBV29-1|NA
TGCAGCGTTAGGCGCGTGGGGACAGATACGCAGTATTTT
CSVRRVGTDTQYF
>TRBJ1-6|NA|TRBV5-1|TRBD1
TGCGCCAGCAGCCGGGACAGGGGTGCTTCACCCCTCCACTTT
CASSRDRGASPLHF
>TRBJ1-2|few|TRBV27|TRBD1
TGTGCCAGCAGTTCCCTACAGGGGCAAGCTAACTATGGCTACACCTTC
CASSSLQGQANYGYTF
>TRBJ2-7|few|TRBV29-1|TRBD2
TGCAGCGTTTATTCTTCGGGGGGACTCTACGAGCAGTACTTC
CSVYSSGGLYEQYF
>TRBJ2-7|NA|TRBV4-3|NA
TGCGCCAGCAGCCGAACATCTAGGGACGAGCAGTACTTC
CASSRTSRDEQYF
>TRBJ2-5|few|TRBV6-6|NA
TGTGCCAGCAGTAGGCGCCGGGACGAAGAGACCCAGTACTTC
CASSRRRDEETQYF
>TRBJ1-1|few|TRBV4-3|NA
TGCGCCAGCAGCCAAGATCGAGCCACTAACACTGAAGCTTTCTTT
CASSQDRATNTEAFF
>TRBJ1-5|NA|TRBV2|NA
TGTGCCAGCAGTCTTCAGGGTGGAAATCAGCCCCAGCATTTT
CASSLQGGNQPQHF
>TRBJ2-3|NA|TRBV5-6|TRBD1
TGTGCCAGCAGATCCGCCGGGACAGGGGCTGTCGATACGCAGTATTTT
CASRSAGTGAVDTQYF
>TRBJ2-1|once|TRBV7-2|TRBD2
TGTGCCAGCAGCTTAGCGGGACTAGCGGGGGTCAACTACAATGAGCAGTTCTTC
CASSLAGLAGVNYNEQFF
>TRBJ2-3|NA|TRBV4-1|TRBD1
TGCGCCAGCAGCCAACTGACAGGGGACACGCAGTATTTT
CASSQLTGDTQYF
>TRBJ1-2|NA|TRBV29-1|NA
TGCAGCGTTGAAGATCCGGCAGGACGCGGCTACACCTTC
CSVEDPAGRGYTF
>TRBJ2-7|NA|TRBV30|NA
TGTGCCTGGAGTGCTGGATTCCGCGAGCAGTACTTC
CAWSAGFREQYF